The rows below give T cell receptor beta chains drawn from one sample of a study of shared clonotypes between healthy human individuals. This table comes from immunoSEQ multiplex PCR, and its TCRdb copy is limited to in-frame clones, with some not included. This table has 2 million to 2.5 million clones, approximately 93% appearing once. The source material was naive CD4+ T cells from PBMCs. The receptors originated from a man aged 18 to 30 in good health. Some clones in this sample may be carry-over from other donors' samples. The CDR3 runs from the conserved cysteine through the conserved F or W. Each record gives: V gene, D gene, clone size, J gene, CDR3 DNA, CDR3 protein. The D gene is left open where the match is weak. Size values are once, few and many counts, or a class for expanded clones, and some rows have none.

TRBV2	.	.	TRBJ1-5	TGTGCCAGCAGTGCCTGGGACGGCGGCAATCAGCCCCAGCATTTT	CASSAWDGGNQPQHF
TRBV11-2	.	once	TRBJ1-3	TGTGCCAGCAGCTTAATCTCCCCGGGCTCTGGAAACACCATATATTTT	CASSLISPGSGNTIYF
TRBV7-2	TRBD1	.	TRBJ1-4	TGTGCCAGCAGCCTGGACAGGGGTAATGAAAAACTGTTTTTT	CASSLDRGNEKLFF
TRBV11-2	TRBD1	.	TRBJ1-5	TGTGCCAGCAGCTTATTCACAGGGGAGAGGTTGGATCAGCCCCAGCATTTT	CASSLFTGERLDQPQHF
TRBV28	.	.	TRBJ2-1	TGTGCCAGCAACTATTGGGGCGAGCGCGAGCAGTTCTTC	CASNYWGEREQFF
TRBV10-3	.	once	TRBJ2-2	TGTGCCATCAGTGAGTCCGGCGGTGACACCGGGGAGCTGTTTTTT	CAISESGGDTGELFF
TRBV7-9	.	few	TRBJ1-1	TGTGCCAGCAGCTTAGCCGACATCGCCCGAGCTTTCTTT	CASSLADIARAFF
TRBV11-2	.	.	TRBJ2-2	TGTGCCAGCAGCTTAGTGCGGGGGAACACCGGGGAGCTGTTTTTT	CASSLVRGNTGELFF
TRBV2	.	.	TRBJ1-1	TGTGCCAGCAGGAGCATAGGGAAGGGGGATGAAGCTTTCTTT	CASRSIGKGDEAFF
TRBV19	.	.	TRBJ1-3	TGTGCCAGTAGTCAAGGAAACACCATATATTTT	CASSQGNTIYF
TRBV19	.	.	TRBJ1-5	TGTGCCAGTAGAGATAGGGACAATCAGCCCCAGCATTTT	CASRDRDNQPQHF
TRBV4-1	TRBD2	once	TRBJ2-2	TGCGCCAGCAGCCAAGGCGGGGGTCACACCGGGGAGCTGTTTTTT	CASSQGGGHTGELFF
TRBV6-1	.	.	TRBJ1-5	TGTGCCAGCAGTGAAGGGGCAGCAATCCATAGCAATCAGCCCCAGCATTTT	CASSEGAAIHSNQPQHF
TRBV11-2	.	.	TRBJ2-2	TGTGCCAGCAGCCTACAGGGACAGAACACCGGGGAGCTGTTTTTT	CASSLQGQNTGELFF
TRBV19	TRBD2	.	TRBJ2-1	TGTGCCAGTAGTCCTTTAGCGGGAGCGGGTAGTGAGCAGTTCTTC	CASSPLAGAGSEQFF
TRBV6-5	.	.	TRBJ1-6	TGTGCCAGCAGTTACTCAGGGGTGTCTAATTCACCCCTCCACTTT	CASSYSGVSNSPLHF
TRBV9	.	.	TRBJ2-1	TGTGCCAGCAGCGTTCGGGCCCGGGTTAGCGATGAGCAGTTCTTC	CASSVRARVSDEQFF
TRBV11-2	.	.	TRBJ2-4	TGTGCCAGCAGCCTCCTGCTGGGAGGACAGCCCAAAAACATTCAGTACTTC	CASSLLLGGQPKNIQYF
TRBV5-4	TRBD2	.	TRBJ2-3	TGTGCCAGCAGCTTGGCTCCGGGGGGGGTCACAGATACGCAGTATTTT	CASSLAPGGVTDTQYF
TRBV7-6	.	.	TRBJ2-1	TGTGCCAGCAGCGCGGGACTTGCGGAGGCCGAGCAGTTCTTC	CASSAGLAEAEQFF
TRBV28	.	.	TRBJ1-3	TGTGCCAGCAGTTTCGCGAGTCGTGATGGAAACACCATATATTTT	CASSFASRDGNTIYF
TRBV7-3	TRBD2	.	TRBJ2-3	TGTGCCAGCAGCTCCTGGACTAGCGGGAGAGCAGATACGCAGTATTTT	CASSSWTSGRADTQYF
TRBV14	TRBD1	.	TRBJ2-5	TGTGCCAGCAGCCCTCAGGACAGGGAGGTGGAGACCCAGTACTTC	CASSPQDREVETQYF
TRBV9	TRBD1	.	TRBJ2-7	TGTGCCAGCAGCGCGGGACAGAATTATAACGAGCAGTACTTC	CASSAGQNYNEQYF
TRBV6-1	.	.	TRBJ1-3	TGTGCCAGCAGTGAAGCGGGTGGGGTCTCTGGAAACACCATATATTTT	CASSEAGGVSGNTIYF
TRBV11-2	TRBD2	.	TRBJ2-1	TGTGCCAGCAGCCCCCGAGATCTAGCGGGAGCTCAGGAGCAGTTCTTC	CASSPRDLAGAQEQFF
TRBV5-1	TRBD2	.	TRBJ2-1	TGCGCCAGCAGCTTCCTAGCGGGAGCAGCGAATGAGCAGTTCTTC	CASSFLAGAANEQFF
TRBV9	TRBD2	.	TRBJ2-7	TGTGCCAGCAGCGTAGTTGGGACTAGCGGGAGAGACGAGCAGTACTTC	CASSVVGTSGRDEQYF